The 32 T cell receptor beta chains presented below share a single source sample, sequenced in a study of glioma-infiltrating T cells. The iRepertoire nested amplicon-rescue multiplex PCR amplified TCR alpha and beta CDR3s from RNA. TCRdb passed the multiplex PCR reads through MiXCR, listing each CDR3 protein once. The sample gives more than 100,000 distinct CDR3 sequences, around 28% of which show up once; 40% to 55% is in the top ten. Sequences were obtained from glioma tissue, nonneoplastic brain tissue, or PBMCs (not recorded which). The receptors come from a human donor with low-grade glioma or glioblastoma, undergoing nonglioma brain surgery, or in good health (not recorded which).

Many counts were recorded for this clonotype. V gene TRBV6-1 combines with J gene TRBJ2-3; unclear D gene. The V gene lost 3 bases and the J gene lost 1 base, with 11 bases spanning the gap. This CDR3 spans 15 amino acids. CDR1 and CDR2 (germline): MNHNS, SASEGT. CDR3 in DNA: TGTGCCAGCAGTGATATAGGGTTCGGCACAGATACGCAGTATTTT. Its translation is CASSDIGFGTDTQYF.

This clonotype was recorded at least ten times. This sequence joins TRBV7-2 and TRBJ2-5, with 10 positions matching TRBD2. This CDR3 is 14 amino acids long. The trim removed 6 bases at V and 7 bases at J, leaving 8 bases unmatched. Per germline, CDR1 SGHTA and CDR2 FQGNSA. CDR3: CASSTSGAIGTQYF. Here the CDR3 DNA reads TGTGCCAGCAGTACTAGCGGGGCTATTGGGACCCAGTACTTC.

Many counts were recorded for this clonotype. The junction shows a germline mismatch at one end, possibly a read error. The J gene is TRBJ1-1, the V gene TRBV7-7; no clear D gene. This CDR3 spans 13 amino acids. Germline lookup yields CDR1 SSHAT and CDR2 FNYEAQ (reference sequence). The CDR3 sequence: CASSSGRNTEAFF. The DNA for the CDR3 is TGTGCTAGCAGCTCAGGACGGAACACTGAAGCTTTCTTT.

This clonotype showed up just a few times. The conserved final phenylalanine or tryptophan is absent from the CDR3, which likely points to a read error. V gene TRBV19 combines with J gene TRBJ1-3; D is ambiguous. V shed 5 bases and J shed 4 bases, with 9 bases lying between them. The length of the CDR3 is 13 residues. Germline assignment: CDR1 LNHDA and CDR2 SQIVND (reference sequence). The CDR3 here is CASSEGAGNTIYY. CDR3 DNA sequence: TGTGCCAGTAGTGAAGGCGCGGGAAACACCATATATTAT.

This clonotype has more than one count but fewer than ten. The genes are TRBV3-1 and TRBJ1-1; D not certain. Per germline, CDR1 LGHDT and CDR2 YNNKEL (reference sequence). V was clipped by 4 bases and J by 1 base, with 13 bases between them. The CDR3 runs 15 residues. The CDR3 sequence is CASSPSDLENTEAFF. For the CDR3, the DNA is TGTGCCAGCAGCCCTTCGGACCTTGAGAACACTGAAGCTTTCTTT. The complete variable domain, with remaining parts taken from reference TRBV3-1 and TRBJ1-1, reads DTAVSQTPKYLVTQMGNDKSIKCEQNLGHDTMYWYKQDSKKFLKIMFSYNNKELIINETVPNRFSPKSPDKAHLNLHINSLELGDSAVYFCASSPSDLENTEAFFGQGTRLTVV.

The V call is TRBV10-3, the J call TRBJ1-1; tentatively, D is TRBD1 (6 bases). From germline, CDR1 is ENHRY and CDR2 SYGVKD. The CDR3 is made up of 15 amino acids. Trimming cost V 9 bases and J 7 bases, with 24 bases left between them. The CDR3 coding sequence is TGTGCCATTTCTCCTACCTCAGGGGATCGAATTGAAGCTTTCTTT. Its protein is CAISPTSGDRIEAFF.

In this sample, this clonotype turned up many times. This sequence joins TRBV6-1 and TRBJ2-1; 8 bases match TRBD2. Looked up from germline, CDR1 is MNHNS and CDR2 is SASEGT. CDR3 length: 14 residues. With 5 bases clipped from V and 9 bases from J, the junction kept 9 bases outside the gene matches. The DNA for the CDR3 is TGTGCCAGCAGTTCCCGGCGGGGGGAGGGTGAGCAGTTCTTC. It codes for CASSSRRGEGEQFF.

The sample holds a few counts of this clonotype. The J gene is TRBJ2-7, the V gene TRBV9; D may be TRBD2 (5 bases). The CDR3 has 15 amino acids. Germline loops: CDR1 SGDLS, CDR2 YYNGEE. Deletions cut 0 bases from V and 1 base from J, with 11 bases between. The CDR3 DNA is TGTGCCAGCAGCGTAGTGGAGGACGGATCCTACGAGCAGTACTTC. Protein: CASSVVEDGSYEQYF.

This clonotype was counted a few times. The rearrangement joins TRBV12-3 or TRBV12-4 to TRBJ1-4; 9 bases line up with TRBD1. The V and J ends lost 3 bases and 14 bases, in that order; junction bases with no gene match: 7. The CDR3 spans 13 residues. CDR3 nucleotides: TGTGCCAGCAGTTTGGGGACAGGGTATCACCTGTTTTTT. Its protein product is CASSLGTGYHLFF.

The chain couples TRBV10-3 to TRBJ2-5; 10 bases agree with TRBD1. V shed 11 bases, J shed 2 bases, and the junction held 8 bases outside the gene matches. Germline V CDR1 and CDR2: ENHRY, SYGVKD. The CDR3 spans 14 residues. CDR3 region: CAASGTGVQETQYF. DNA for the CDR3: TGTGCCGCTTCCGGGACAGGGGTTCAAGAGACCCAGTACTTC.

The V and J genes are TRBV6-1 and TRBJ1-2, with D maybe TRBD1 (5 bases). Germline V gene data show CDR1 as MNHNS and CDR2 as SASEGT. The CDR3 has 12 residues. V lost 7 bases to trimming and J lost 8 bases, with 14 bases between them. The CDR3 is CASTVRGIGYTF. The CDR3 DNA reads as TGTGCCAGCACCGTCCGGGGGATCGGCTACACCTTC.

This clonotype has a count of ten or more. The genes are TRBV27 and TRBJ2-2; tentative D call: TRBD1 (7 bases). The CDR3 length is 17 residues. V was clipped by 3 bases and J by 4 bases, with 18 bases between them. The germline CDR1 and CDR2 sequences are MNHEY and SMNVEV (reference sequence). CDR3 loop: CASSFLSPGGGTGELFF. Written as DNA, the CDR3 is TGTGCCAGCAGTTTCCTGAGTCCAGGGGGAGGCACCGGGGAGCTGTTTTTT.

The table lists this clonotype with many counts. DNA of the CDR3: TGTGCCAGCACTCTTACAGAGGGGGCCTCTTACGAGCAGTACTTC. Translated, it gives CASTLTEGASYEQYF. The genes are TRBV6-7 and TRBJ2-7; 7 bases match TRBD1. TRBV6-7 is identified as an open reading frame with a role that is uncertain. Losses at the gene ends were 7 bases for V and 4 bases for J; bases not matched to a gene: 13. The CDR3 spans 15 residues.

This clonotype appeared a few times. The CDR3 protein is CASSSGTGRYNEQFF. Written as DNA, the CDR3 is TGTGCCAGCAGCTCGGGGACAGGGAGATACAATGAGCAGTTCTTC. The gene calls are TRBV5-4 and TRBJ2-1; TRBD1 agrees at 9 bases. The CDR3 has 15 residues. Germline CDR1 SGHNT, CDR2 YYREEE (reference sequence). The V gene end was trimmed by 3 bases and the J gene end by 4 bases; junction bases not matched to a gene: 5.

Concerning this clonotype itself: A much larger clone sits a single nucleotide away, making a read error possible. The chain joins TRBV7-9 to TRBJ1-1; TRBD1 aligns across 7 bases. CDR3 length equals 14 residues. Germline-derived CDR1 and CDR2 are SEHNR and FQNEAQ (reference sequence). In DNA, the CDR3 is TGTGCCAGCAGCTTAGGACAGGGAGGAACTGAATCTTTCTTT. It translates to CASSLGQGGTESFF.

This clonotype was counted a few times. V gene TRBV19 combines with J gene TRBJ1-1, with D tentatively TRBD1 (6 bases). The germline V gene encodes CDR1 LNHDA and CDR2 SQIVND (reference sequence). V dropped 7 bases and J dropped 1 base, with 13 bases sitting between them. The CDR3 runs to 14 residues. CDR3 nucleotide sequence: TGTGCCAGTACCGTCGGAGGGGGGAACACTGAAGCTTTCTTT. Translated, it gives CASTVGGGNTEAFF.

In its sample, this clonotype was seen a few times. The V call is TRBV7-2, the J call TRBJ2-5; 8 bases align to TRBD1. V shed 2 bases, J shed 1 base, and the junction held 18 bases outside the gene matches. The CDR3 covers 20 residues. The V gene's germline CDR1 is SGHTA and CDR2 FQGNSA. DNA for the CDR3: TGTGCCAGCAGCTTAATGTATGGACGCGGGACAGGAGTTCTCCAAGAGACCCAGTACTTC. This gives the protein CASSLMYGRGTGVLQETQYF.

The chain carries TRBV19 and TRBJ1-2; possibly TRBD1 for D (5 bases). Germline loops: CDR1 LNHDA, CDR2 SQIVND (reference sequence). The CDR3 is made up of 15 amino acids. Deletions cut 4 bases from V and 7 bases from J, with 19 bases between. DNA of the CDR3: TGTGCCAGTAGTACCCCAGACGGCCAGGGAGCTGGCTACACCTTC. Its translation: CASSTPDGQGAGYTF.

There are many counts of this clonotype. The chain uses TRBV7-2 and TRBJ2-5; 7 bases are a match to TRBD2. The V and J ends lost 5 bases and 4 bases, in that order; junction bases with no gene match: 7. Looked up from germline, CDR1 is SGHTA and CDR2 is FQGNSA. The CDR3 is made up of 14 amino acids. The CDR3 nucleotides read TGTGCCAGCAGCCACCCGGGACTATTAGAGACCCAGTACTTC. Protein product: CASSHPGLLETQYF.

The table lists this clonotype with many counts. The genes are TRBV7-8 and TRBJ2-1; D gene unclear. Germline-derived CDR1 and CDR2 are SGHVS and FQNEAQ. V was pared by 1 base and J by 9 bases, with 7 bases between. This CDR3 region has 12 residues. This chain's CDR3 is CASSLVRTEQFF. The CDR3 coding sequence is TGTGCCAGCAGCTTAGTTAGGACTGAGCAGTTCTTC.

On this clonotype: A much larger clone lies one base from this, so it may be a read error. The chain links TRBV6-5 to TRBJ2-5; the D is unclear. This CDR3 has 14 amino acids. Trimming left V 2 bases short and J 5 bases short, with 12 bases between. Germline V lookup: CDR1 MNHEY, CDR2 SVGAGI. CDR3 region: CASSYVTGSETQYF. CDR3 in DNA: TGTGCCAGCAGTTACGTGACTGGCTCCGAGACCCAGTACTTC.

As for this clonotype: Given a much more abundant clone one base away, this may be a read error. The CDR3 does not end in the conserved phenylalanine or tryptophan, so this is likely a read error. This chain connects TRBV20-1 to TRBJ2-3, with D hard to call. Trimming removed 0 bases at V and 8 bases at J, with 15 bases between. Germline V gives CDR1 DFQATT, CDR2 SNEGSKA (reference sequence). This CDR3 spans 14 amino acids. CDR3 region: CSARDTPVRGTQYL. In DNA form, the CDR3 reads TGCAGTGCTAGAGATACGCCCGTGCGAGGTACGCAGTATCTT.

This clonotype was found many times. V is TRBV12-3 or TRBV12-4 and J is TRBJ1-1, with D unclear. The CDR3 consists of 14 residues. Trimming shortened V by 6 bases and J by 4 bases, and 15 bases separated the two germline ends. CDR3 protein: CASRRGSSGTEAFF. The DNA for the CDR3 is TGTGCCAGCAGACGGGGATCGAGCGGCACTGAAGCTTTCTTT.

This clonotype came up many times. The CDR3 here is CASTPGTDTQYF. The CDR3 DNA sequence: TGTGCCAGCACCCCAGGCACAGATACGCAGTATTTT. The chain joins TRBV7-2 to TRBJ2-3; D is unresolved. The CDR3 extends over 12 amino acids. Germline assignment: CDR1 SGHTA and CDR2 FQGNSA. V was pared by 7 bases and J by 1 base, with 6 bases between.

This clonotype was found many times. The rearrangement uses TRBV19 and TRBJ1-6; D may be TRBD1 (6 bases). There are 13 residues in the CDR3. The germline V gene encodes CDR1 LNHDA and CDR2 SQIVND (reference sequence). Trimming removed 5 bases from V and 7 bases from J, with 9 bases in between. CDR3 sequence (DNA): TGTGCCAGTAGTCGGCAGGGGAATTCACCCCTCCACTTT. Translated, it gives CASSRQGNSPLHF.

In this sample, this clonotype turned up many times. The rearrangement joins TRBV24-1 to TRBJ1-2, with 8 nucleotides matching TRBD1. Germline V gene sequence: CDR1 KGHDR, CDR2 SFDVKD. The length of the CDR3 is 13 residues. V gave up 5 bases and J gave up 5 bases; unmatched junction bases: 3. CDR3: CATSVTGGYGYTF. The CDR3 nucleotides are TGTGCCACCAGTGTTACAGGGGGATATGGCTACACCTTC.

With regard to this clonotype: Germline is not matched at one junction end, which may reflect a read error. The CDR3 here is CATRRLEGNNEKFF. Here the CDR3 DNA reads TGTGCCACCCGTAGACTAGAGGGAAACAATGAGAAGTTCTTC. V usage is TRBV6-2 or TRBV6-3 and J usage is TRBJ2-1; D may be TRBD2 (6 bases). Germline V lookup: CDR1 MNHEY, CDR2 SVGEGT. The CDR3 runs 14 residues.

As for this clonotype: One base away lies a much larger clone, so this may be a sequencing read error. CDR3 loop: CSASGRGRQNTEAFF. The CDR3 nucleotides are TGCAGTGCTAGCGGGAGGGGGCGCCAGAACACTGAAGCTTTCTTT. The chain links TRBV20-1 to TRBJ1-1, with 7 bases lining up with TRBD1. Germline CDR1 DFQATT, CDR2 SNEGSKA (reference sequence). V shed 3 bases, J shed 1 base, and the junction held 8 bases outside the gene matches. This CDR3 has 15 amino acids.

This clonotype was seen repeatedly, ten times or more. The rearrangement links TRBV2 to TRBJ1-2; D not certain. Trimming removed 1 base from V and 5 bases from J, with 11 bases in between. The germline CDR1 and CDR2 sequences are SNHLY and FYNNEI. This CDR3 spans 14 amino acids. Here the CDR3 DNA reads TGTGCCAGCAGTGAAGTAGGGAGGAGGTATGGCTACACCTTC. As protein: CASSEVGRRYGYTF.

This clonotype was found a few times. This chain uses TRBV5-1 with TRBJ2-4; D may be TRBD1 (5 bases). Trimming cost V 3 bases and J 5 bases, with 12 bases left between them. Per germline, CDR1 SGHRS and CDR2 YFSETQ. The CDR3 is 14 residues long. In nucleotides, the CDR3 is TGCGCCAGCAGCTGGCAGGGTTCCGAAAACATTCAGTACTTC. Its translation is CASSWQGSENIQYF.

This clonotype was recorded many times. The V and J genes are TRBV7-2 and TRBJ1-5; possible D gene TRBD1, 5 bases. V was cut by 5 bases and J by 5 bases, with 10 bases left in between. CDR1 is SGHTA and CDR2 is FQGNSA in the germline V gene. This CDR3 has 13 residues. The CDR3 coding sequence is TGTGCCAGCAGCGCCGGGGACCATCAGCCCCAGCATTTT. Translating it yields CASSAGDHQPQHF.

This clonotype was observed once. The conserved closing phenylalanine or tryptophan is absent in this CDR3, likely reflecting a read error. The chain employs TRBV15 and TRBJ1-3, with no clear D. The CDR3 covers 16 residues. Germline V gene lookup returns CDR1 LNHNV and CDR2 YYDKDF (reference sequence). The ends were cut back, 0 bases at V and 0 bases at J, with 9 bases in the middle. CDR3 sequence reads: CATSREMWVSGNTIYL. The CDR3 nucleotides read TGTGCCACCAGCAGAGAGATGTGGGTCTCTGGAAACACCATATATCTT.